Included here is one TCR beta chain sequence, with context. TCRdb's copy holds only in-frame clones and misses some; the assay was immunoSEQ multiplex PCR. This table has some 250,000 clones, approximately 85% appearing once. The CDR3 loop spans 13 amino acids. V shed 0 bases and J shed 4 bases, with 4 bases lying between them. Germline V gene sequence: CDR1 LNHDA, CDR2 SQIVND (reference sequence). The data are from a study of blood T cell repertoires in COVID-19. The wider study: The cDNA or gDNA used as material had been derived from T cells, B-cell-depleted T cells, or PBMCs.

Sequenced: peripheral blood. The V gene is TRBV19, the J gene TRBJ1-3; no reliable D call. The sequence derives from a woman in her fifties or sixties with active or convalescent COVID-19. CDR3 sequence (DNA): TGTGCCAGTAGTATAGATCCGGGAAACACCATATATTTT. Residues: CASSIDPGNTIYF. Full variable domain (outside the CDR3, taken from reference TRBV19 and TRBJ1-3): DGGITQSPKYLFRKEGQNVTLSCEQNLNHDAMYWYRQDPGQGLRLIYYSQIVNDFQKGDIAEGYSVSREKKESFPLTVTSAQKNPTAFYLCASSIDPGNTIYFGEGSWLTVV.